A selection of T cell receptor beta chains follows, all from one sample in a study of blood T cell repertoires in COVID-19. Data came from immunoSEQ multiplex PCR; TCRdb stores just in-frame clones and leaves some out. The sample contains fewer than 75,000 clones, roughly 90% of which appear only once. The source material was peripheral blood. These TCRs come from a man in his sixties or seventies with acute or convalescent COVID-19. CDR3s include the opening cysteine and the closing phenylalanine or tryptophan. The D gene is left open where the match is weak. The listing skips clone size in some rows; elsewhere it reads once, few, many or a size class.

d_call	clone_size	v_call	j_call	cdr3_aa	cdr3_nt
NA	NA	TRBV11-2	TRBJ2-1	CASSLTGRSYNEQFF	TGTGCCAGCAGCTTAACAGGCCGCTCCTACAATGAGCAGTTCTTC
NA	NA	TRBV6-5	TRBJ1-3	CASSRDSYSGNTIYF	TGTGCCAGCAGTCGCGACAGCTACTCTGGAAACACCATATATTTT
NA	NA	TRBV18	TRBJ1-3	CASSPADTIYF	TGTGCCAGCTCACCAGCGGACACCATATATTTT
NA	NA	TRBV4-1	TRBJ1-1	CASSQETVNTEAFF	TGCGCCAGCAGCCAGGAGACAGTGAACACTGAAGCTTTCTTT
NA	NA	TRBV5-1	TRBJ1-1	CASRLPGATEAFF	TGCGCCAGCAGACTCCCGGGTGCGACTGAAGCTTTCTTT
NA	medium-sized	TRBV29-1	TRBJ1-3	CSAASSGNTIYF	TGCAGCGCCGCGAGCTCTGGAAACACCATATATTTT
NA	NA	TRBV7-9	TRBJ2-3	CASSYFTDTQYF	TGTGCCAGCAGCTACTTCACAGATACGCAGTATTTT
NA	NA	TRBV9	TRBJ1-5	CASSPRADSNQPQHF	TGTGCCAGCAGTCCCAGGGCCGATAGCAATCAGCCCCAGCATTTT
NA	NA	TRBV29-1	TRBJ2-3	CSVDRAEGTQYF	TGCAGCGTTGATAGAGCAGAGGGTACGCAGTATTTT
TRBD1	once	TRBV4-1	TRBJ1-5	CASSQDRFSGGNQPQHF	TGCGCCAGCAGCCAGGACAGGTTTTCGGGAGGCAATCAGCCCCAGCATTTT
NA	once	TRBV7-3	TRBJ2-3	CASSPGSTDTQYF	TGTGCCAGCAGCCCAGGGAGCACAGATACGCAGTATTTT
TRBD2	few	TRBV9	TRBJ2-2	CASSGAGINTGELFF	TGTGCCAGCAGCGGAGCGGGGATAAACACCGGGGAGCTGTTTTTT
TRBD2	NA	TRBV5-4	TRBJ2-1	CASSPQRGAPGGNEQFF	TGTGCCAGCAGCCCTCAGCGGGGGGCCCCTGGAGGCAATGAGCAGTTCTTC
TRBD1	once	TRBV7-2	TRBJ1-1	CASSSNRGGGTEAFF	TGTGCCAGCAGTTCTAACAGGGGAGGAGGCACTGAAGCTTTCTTT
NA	NA	TRBV9	TRBJ1-5	CASSVDGGKAQPQHF	TGTGCCAGCAGCGTGGATGGGGGGAAGGCTCAGCCCCAGCATTTT
TRBD1	NA	TRBV7-2	TRBJ1-5	CASTNSQGQPGVQPQHF	TGTGCCAGCACGAATAGCCAGGGACAGCCGGGAGTTCAGCCCCAGCATTTT
NA	NA	TRBV24-1	TRBJ2-1	CATSDLQGTKEQFF	TGTGCCACCAGTGATTTGCAGGGGACGAAGGAGCAGTTCTTC
TRBD1	NA	TRBV7-8	TRBJ2-7	CASSLGQGSLYEQYF	TGTGCCAGCAGCTTAGGACAGGGCTCTCTCTACGAGCAGTACTTC
NA	NA	TRBV15	TRBJ2-2	CATSSPRGVSGGTRGTGELFF	TGTGCCACCAGCAGCCCCCGGGGCGTATCCGGGGGGACACGAGGCACCGGGGAGCTGTTTTTT
TRBD1	few	TRBV11-3	TRBJ1-5	CASRLDRGWNQPQHF	TGTGCCAGCAGATTGGACAGGGGGTGGAATCAGCCCCAGCATTTT
TRBD1	NA	TRBV18	TRBJ1-5	CASSPRDRHYFEPQHF	TGTGCCAGCTCACCTCGGGACAGACATTACTTTGAGCCCCAGCATTTT
TRBD1	NA	TRBV19	TRBJ1-1	CASRDRVVTEAFF	TGTGCCAGTAGGGACAGGGTGGTCACTGAAGCTTTCTTT
TRBD2	NA	TRBV5-1	TRBJ2-2	CASSLGLAGYGGELFF	TGCGCCAGCAGCTTGGGACTAGCGGGGTACGGCGGGGAGCTGTTTTTT
NA	NA	TRBV5-1	TRBJ2-5	CASKESGETQYF	TGCGCCAGCAAGGAATCAGGGGAGACCCAGTACTTC
NA	NA	TRBV10-1	TRBJ2-7	CASSEGGSYEQYF	TGCGCCAGCAGTGAGGGAGGCTCCTACGAGCAGTACTTC
NA	NA	TRBV6-4	TRBJ1-1	CASSDSDRRWTFF	TGTGCCAGCAGTGACTCCGACAGGAGATGGACTTTCTTT
NA	NA	TRBV12-2	TRBJ2-4	CASRTLAGQFLKNIQYF	TGTGCAAGTCGCACACTGGCGGGACAGTTTCTCAAAAACATTCAGTACTTC
TRBD2	NA	TRBV27	TRBJ2-5	CASSSKAGEYF	TGTGCCAGCAGTTCTAAGGCGGGGGAGTACTTC
TRBD1	NA	TRBV29-1	TRBJ1-1	CSVRPGQQYTEAFF	TGCAGCGTCAGACCGGGACAGCAATACACTGAAGCTTTCTTT
TRBD1	NA	TRBV6-1	TRBJ1-2	CASREAGTGWVYYGYTF	TGTGCCAGCAGGGAAGCCGGGACAGGGTGGGTGTACTATGGCTACACCTTC
NA	NA	TRBV5-1	TRBJ2-7	CASSLAQGPNYEQYF	TGCGCCAGCAGCTTGGCCCAGGGGCCAAACTACGAGCAGTACTTC
TRBD1	NA	TRBV10-3	TRBJ1-1	CAISGTGSMNTEAFF	TGTGCCATCAGTGGGACAGGATCCATGAACACTGAAGCTTTCTTT
NA	NA	TRBV15	TRBJ2-2	CATSRDGENTGELFF	TGTGCCACCAGCAGAGACGGAGAGAACACCGGGGAGCTGTTTTTT
TRBD1	NA	TRBV9	TRBJ1-2	CASSVGTGDAYGYTF	TGTGCCAGCAGCGTCGGGACAGGGGACGCCTATGGCTACACCTTC
NA	NA	TRBV28	TRBJ1-4	CASSLIQKNEKLFF	TGTGCCAGCAGTTTAATTCAGAAGAATGAAAAACTGTTTTTT
NA	NA	TRBV3-1/TRBV3-2	TRBJ1-1	CASSQGTGQAFF	TGTGCCAGCAGCCAAGGTACAGGGCAAGCTTTCTTT
NA	NA	TRBV19	TRBJ1-5	CASSLDSFSNQPQHF	TGTGCCAGTAGTTTGGACAGTTTCAGCAATCAGCCCCAGCATTTT
NA	NA	TRBV7-6	TRBJ1-2	CASSSLGDRSYGYTF	TGTGCCAGCAGCTCGTTGGGAGACAGGAGCTATGGCTACACCTTC
NA	NA	TRBV18	TRBJ2-7	CASSGGTYEQYF	TGTGCCAGCTCTGGGGGCACCTACGAGCAGTACTTC
NA	NA	TRBV18	TRBJ1-1	CASSPPVSGNTEAFF	TGTGCCAGCTCACCACCGGTCTCAGGGAACACTGAAGCTTTCTTT
NA	NA	TRBV7-6	TRBJ2-5	CASSSQDSLGETQYF	TGTGCCAGCAGCTCTCAGGACAGTTTGGGGGAGACCCAGTACTTC
TRBD2	few	TRBV4-2	TRBJ2-7	CASRGLAGTYEQYF	TGTGCCAGCAGGGGACTAGCGGGAACCTACGAGCAGTACTTC
NA	NA	TRBV5-5	TRBJ2-6	CAAGAGPGANVLTF	TGTGCCGCGGGGGCAGGGCCTGGGGCCAACGTCCTGACTTTC
TRBD2	NA	TRBV4-2	TRBJ2-2	CASSQGLLAGGSDTGELFF	TGTGCCAGCAGCCAAGGGTTACTAGCGGGGGGCTCGGACACCGGGGAGCTGTTTTTT
NA	once	TRBV18	TRBJ1-4	CASSQSDSRIF	TGTGCCAGCTCACAATCGGACTCCCGGATTTTT
NA	few	TRBV12-5	TRBJ1-5	CASGLSGHGQPQHF	TGTGCTAGTGGTTTGTCAGGGCACGGTCAGCCCCAGCATTTT
NA	NA	TRBV19	TRBJ1-2	CASSTGGDGYTF	TGTGCCAGTAGTACTGGAGGGGATGGCTACACCTTC
NA	few	TRBV27	TRBJ1-5	CASSYYSNQPQHF	TGTGCCAGCAGTTACTATAGCAATCAGCCCCAGCATTTT
NA	NA	TRBV11-3	TRBJ2-7	CASSPGISYEQYF	TGTGCCAGCAGCCCCGGGATCTCCTACGAGCAGTACTTC
NA	NA	TRBV2	TRBJ1-4	CASLIGGATNEKLFF	TGTGCCAGTTTGATAGGGGGTGCAACTAATGAAAAACTGTTTTTT
NA	few	TRBV19	TRBJ2-7	CASSIQGGVYEQYF	TGTGCCAGTAGTATACAGGGAGGAGTCTACGAGCAGTACTTC
NA	NA	TRBV5-4	TRBJ1-2	CASSLGVYGYTF	TGTGCCAGCAGCTTGGGAGTTTATGGCTACACCTTC
NA	NA	TRBV11-3	TRBJ2-2	CASSLRFRGPGNTGELFF	TGTGCCAGCAGCTTACGGTTTCGCGGTCCGGGGAACACCGGGGAGCTGTTTTTT
NA	NA	TRBV7-2	TRBJ1-5	CASSSSGQGSNQPQHF	TGTGCCAGCAGCTCTTCCGGGCAGGGCAGCAATCAGCCCCAGCATTTT
TRBD2	NA	TRBV11-2	TRBJ2-3	CASSLSGTVSTDTQYF	TGTGCCAGCAGCCTAAGCGGGACGGTTAGCACAGATACGCAGTATTTT
NA	NA	TRBV4-1	TRBJ1-6	CASSQDKTDSSYNSPLHF	TGCGCCAGCAGCCAAGATAAAACAGACAGCTCCTATAATTCACCCCTCCACTTT
TRBD1	NA	TRBV18	TRBJ1-2	CASSLYRPGQGAGINYGYTF	TGTGCCAGCTCACTGTATAGACCGGGACAGGGGGCCGGAATCAACTATGGCTACACCTTC